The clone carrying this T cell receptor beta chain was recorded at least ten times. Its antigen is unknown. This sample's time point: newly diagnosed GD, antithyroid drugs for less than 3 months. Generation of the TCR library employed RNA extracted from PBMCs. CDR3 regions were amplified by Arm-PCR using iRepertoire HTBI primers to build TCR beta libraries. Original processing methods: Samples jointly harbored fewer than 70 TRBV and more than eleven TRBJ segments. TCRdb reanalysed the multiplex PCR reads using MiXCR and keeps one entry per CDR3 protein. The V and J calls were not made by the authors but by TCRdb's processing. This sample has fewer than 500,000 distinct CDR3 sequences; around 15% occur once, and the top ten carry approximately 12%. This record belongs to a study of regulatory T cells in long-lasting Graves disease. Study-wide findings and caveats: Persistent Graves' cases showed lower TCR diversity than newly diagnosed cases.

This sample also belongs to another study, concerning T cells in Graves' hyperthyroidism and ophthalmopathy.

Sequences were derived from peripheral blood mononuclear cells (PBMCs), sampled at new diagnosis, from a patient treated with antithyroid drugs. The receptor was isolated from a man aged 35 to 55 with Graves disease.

CDR3 coding DNA: TGTGCCAGCAGCCTAAAAGCGATTACTTACTCCTACAATGAGCAGTTCTTC. It encodes CASSLKAITYSYNEQFF. The rearrangement joins TRBV3-1 to TRBJ2-1; D remains unclear. The CDR3 spans 17 residues. V gave up 4 bases and J gave up 0 bases, with 16 bases separating them. Germline V lookup: CDR1 LGHDT, CDR2 YNNKEL (reference sequence).